The 26 T cell receptor beta chains in this list originate from one sample, sequenced in a study of blood T cell repertoires in COVID-19. Data came from immunoSEQ multiplex PCR; TCRdb stores just in-frame clones and leaves some out. The sample includes about 480,000 clones, 88% seen only once; the top ten take over 1.5%. Sequencing was performed on PBMCs or T cells enriched from blood (not recorded which). These receptors were taken from a woman in her thirties or forties who had recovered from COVID-19.

The chain joins TRBV10-2 to TRBJ1-2; TRBD1 is a possible D gene (5 bases). V lost 9 bases to trimming and J lost 5 bases, with 19 bases between them. Germline V gene sequence: CDR1 WSHSY, CDR2 SAAADI. The CDR3 is 14 residues long. CDR3 sequence: CASKEDSGLYGYTF. The CDR3 DNA follows: TGCGCCAGTAAAGAAGACAGTGGCCTTTATGGCTACACCTTC.

The chain carries TRBV19 and TRBJ1-3; 7 nucleotides agree with TRBD1. The CDR3 has 16 residues. After removal of 6 bases from V and 4 bases from J, the junction contained 12 bases not matched to a gene. In germline, CDR1 is LNHDA, CDR2 SQIVND (reference sequence). The CDR3: CASRPVDRARGNTIYF. The CDR3 DNA reads as TGTGCCAGTAGGCCCGTCGACAGGGCGCGGGGAAACACCATATATTTT.

The chain joins TRBV30 to TRBJ1-2; D is unclear. The V end was cut by 0 bases, the J end by 0 bases, with 11 bases between. CDR3 length equals 15 residues. The germline CDR1 and CDR2 sequences are GTSNPN and SVGIG (reference sequence). The DNA of the CDR3 is TGTGCCTGGAGTGTGGGCAGCCGCCCTAACTATGGCTACACCTTC. Protein: CAWSVGSRPNYGYTF. Looking up the rest from reference TRBV30 and TRBJ1-2 gives the full variable domain: SQTIHQWPATLVQPVGSPLSLECTVEGTSNPNLYWYRQAAGRGLQLLFYSVGIGQISSEVPQNLSASRPQDRQFILSSKKLLLSDSGFYLCAWSVGSRPNYGYTFGSGTRLTVV.

The chain employs TRBV5-4 and TRBJ1-3; TRBD1 aligns across 10 bases. Germline V gene sequence: CDR1 SGHNT, CDR2 YYREEE (reference sequence). The V segment lost 0 bases and the J segment 4 bases; nucleotides outside the gene matches: 1. This CDR3 region has 15 residues. Written as DNA, the CDR3 is TGTGCCAGCAGCTTGGTGGGACAGGGGGGAAACACCATATATTTT. This codes for CASSLVGQGGNTIYF.

The chain joins TRBV19 to TRBJ1-3; 7 nucleotides align to TRBD1. The V and J ends lost 3 bases and 0 bases, in that order; junction bases with no gene match: 2. Germline V lookup: CDR1 LNHDA, CDR2 SQIVND (reference sequence). The CDR3 contains 15 residues. The CDR3 loop is CASSIGTVSGNTIYF. The DNA of the CDR3 is TGTGCCAGTAGTATCGGGACAGTCTCTGGAAACACCATATATTTT.

The rearrangement links TRBV7-2 to TRBJ1-2; 9 nucleotides agree with TRBD1. The CDR3 contains 14 residues. The germline V gene has CDR1 SGHTA and CDR2 FQGNSA. V was pared by 2 bases and J by 7 bases, with 5 bases of the junction left unmatched. CDR3 loop: CASSLKTGGGGYTF. The DNA for the CDR3 is TGTGCCAGCAGCTTAAAGACAGGGGGTGGTGGCTACACCTTC.

The chain links TRBV4-2 to TRBJ1-3, with 7 bases matching TRBD1. Unmatched junction bases numbered 7, after V lost 2 bases and J lost 0 bases. There are 17 residues in the CDR3. Germline-derived CDR1 and CDR2 are LGHNA and YNFKEQ. The CDR3 protein is CASSQNGQVDSGNTIYF. CDR3 DNA sequence: TGTGCCAGCAGCCAAAACGGACAGGTTGACTCTGGAAACACCATATATTTT.

This clone was counted only a few times. The chain uses TRBV7-9 and TRBJ1-6, with D hard to call. Germline V lookup: CDR1 SEHNR, CDR2 FQNEAQ (reference sequence). This CDR3 spans 15 amino acids. With 1 base removed from V and 7 bases from J, the gap between germline ends came to 11 bases. CDR3 DNA sequence: TGTGCCAGCAGCTTAGTATCAGAGGGCAATTCACCCCTCCACTTT. Its protein product is CASSLVSEGNSPLHF.

The DNA of the CDR3 is TGCGCCAGCAGCCAAGAGGTCGGGACTAGAGCAACAGATACGCAGTATTTT. Protein product: CASSQEVGTRATDTQYF. The V and J genes are TRBV4-3 and TRBJ2-3; 8 bases agree with TRBD2. The germline V gene has CDR1 LGHNA and CDR2 YSLEER. V trimming: 0 bases; J trimming: 3 bases; junction bases outside the gene matches: 8. The CDR3 consists of 17 residues.

The V gene is TRBV5-6, the J gene TRBJ2-1; 9 bases are shared with TRBD2. V was clipped by 7 bases and J by 6 bases; unmatched bases: 11. The germline CDR1 and CDR2 sequences are SGHDT and YYEEEE. The CDR3 has 15 residues. CDR3 sequence (DNA): TGTGCCAGCCCTGATGGCGGGAGGGGCCTCAATGAGCAGTTCTTC. Protein: CASPDGGRGLNEQFF.

The chain couples TRBV19 to TRBJ1-2, with 11 nucleotides matching TRBD1. The CDR3 has 16 residues. Germline values: CDR1 LNHDA, CDR2 SQIVND (reference sequence). The V gene end was trimmed by 2 bases and the J gene end by 6 bases; junction bases not matched to a gene: 8. CDR3 DNA sequence: TGTGCCAGTAGTATATTCGGACAGGGGGCCACAAATGGCTACACCTTC. Protein product: CASSIFGQGATNGYTF.

This chain joins TRBV2 and TRBJ1-1, with D possibly matching TRBD1 (6 bases). Trimming pared 5 bases from V and 5 bases from J, leaving 12 bases between. From germline, CDR1 is SNHLY and CDR2 FYNNEI. This CDR3 region has 13 residues. The CDR3 is CASSTGPGTEAFF. CDR3 bases: TGTGCCAGCAGTACAGGGCCGGGGACTGAAGCTTTCTTT. The whole variable domain, remainder taken from reference TRBV2 and TRBJ1-1, is EPEVTQTPSHQVTQMGQEVILRCVPISNHLYFYWYRQILGQKVEFLVSFYNNEISEKSEIFDDQFSVERPDGSNFTLKIRSTKLEDSAMYFCASSTGPGTEAFFGQGTRLTVV.

The CDR3 region is CASSSKPGQGIANEQFF. The CDR3 region has the DNA TGTGCCAGTAGTAGTAAACCGGGACAGGGGATAGCGAATGAGCAGTTCTTC. The rearrangement joins TRBV19 to TRBJ2-1, with 10 bases matching TRBD1. The CDR3 is 17 amino acids. V trimming: 4 bases; J trimming: 7 bases; junction bases outside the gene matches: 13. Germline V gene sequence: CDR1 LNHDA, CDR2 SQIVND (reference sequence).

CDR3 nucleotide sequence: TGTGCCAGCTCACCGGGGAACAGGGGCGAGGTTGGCTACACCTTC. Translating it yields CASSPGNRGEVGYTF. The chain employs TRBV18 and TRBJ1-2; 7 bases line up with TRBD1. The length of the CDR3 is 15 residues. J lost 7 bases, V lost 3 bases, and 11 bases had no gene match. Germline loops: CDR1 KGHSH, CDR2 LQKENI.

This clone showed up just once. The rearrangement joins TRBV11-3 to TRBJ2-7; 7 nucleotides line up with TRBD1. Germline-derived CDR1 and CDR2 are SGHNT and YENEEA. CDR3 length equals 14 residues. J gave up 3 bases and V 4 bases, and 6 bases lay outside the gene matches. The CDR3 region is CASSSGTVRYEQYF. The CDR3 DNA follows: TGTGCCAGCAGCTCCGGGACAGTCCGCTACGAGCAGTACTTC.

The gene calls are TRBV7-9 and TRBJ1-1; 8 bases line up with TRBD1. Germline loops: CDR1 SEHNR, CDR2 FQNEAQ (reference sequence). Losses at the gene ends were 1 base for V and 12 bases for J; bases not matched to a gene: 7. The CDR3 has 13 amino acids. The CDR3 sequence is CASSLEPGQAPFF. CDR3 DNA sequence: TGTGCCAGCAGCTTAGAGCCGGGACAGGCTCCTTTCTTT.

The chain recombines TRBV7-2 with TRBJ1-1; 8 nucleotides line up with TRBD1. Germline CDR1 and CDR2: SGHTA and FQGNSA. The CDR3 spans 16 residues. V gave up 5 bases and J gave up 0 bases; unmatched junction bases: 8. The CDR3 protein is CASSPQGQVMNTEAFF. The CDR3 DNA reads as TGTGCCAGCAGCCCCCAGGGACAGGTGATGAACACTGAAGCTTTCTTT.

V gene TRBV7-2 combines with J gene TRBJ2-2, with D tentatively TRBD1 (6 bases). In germline, CDR1 is SGHTA, CDR2 FQGNSA. V was clipped by 7 bases and J by 10 bases, with 16 bases between them. The CDR3 extends over 13 amino acids. The CDR3 loop is CASKDRGQTELFF. CDR3 sequence (DNA): TGTGCCAGCAAAGATAGAGGACAGACGGAGCTGTTTTTT.

The CDR3 spells CAIRRQTVTDTQYF. The CDR3 DNA is TGTGCCATCAGACGACAGACAGTCACAGATACGCAGTATTTT. The gene calls are TRBV10-3 and TRBJ2-3, with TRBD1 as a possible D gene (5 bases). Trimming left V 6 bases short and J 2 bases short, with 12 bases between. The CDR3 runs to 14 residues. The germline V gene encodes CDR1 ENHRY and CDR2 SYGVKD.

J is TRBJ1-5 and V is TRBV19, with D possibly being TRBD1 (6 bases). CDR1 and CDR2 from the germline V gene are LNHDA and SQIVND (reference sequence). Trimming cost V 5 bases and J 6 bases, with 11 bases left between them. This CDR3 region has 13 residues. This chain's CDR3 is CASSVDSSQPQHF. The CDR3 DNA is TGTGCCAGTAGTGTGGACAGTAGTCAGCCCCAGCATTTT.

A few counts support this clone. The genes are TRBV7-9 and TRBJ1-1; the D gene is possibly TRBD1 (6 bases). The CDR3 is 12 residues long. V was pared by 4 bases and J by 8 bases, with 11 bases between. Germline CDR1 reads SEHNR; CDR2 reads FQNEAQ (reference sequence). The CDR3: CASSSRGGEAFF. The CDR3 region has the DNA TGTGCCAGCAGCTCAAGGGGGGGCGAAGCTTTCTTT.

The V call is TRBV11-2, the J call TRBJ2-1; 13 bases fit TRBD2. CDR1 is SGHAT, CDR2 FQNNGV, per germline. This CDR3 is 17 amino acids long. V dropped 1 base and J dropped 6; count of bases not matched to a gene: 6. CDR3 nucleotides: TGTGCCAGCAGCTTAGGGGCCGGGACTAGCGGGGCCAATGAGCAGTTCTTC. It specifies CASSLGAGTSGANEQFF.

Comments on this clone: Distinct nucleotide sequences in the sample also encode this CDR3. The rearrangement uses TRBV7-8 and TRBJ1-1; TRBD1 might be the D (5 bases). CDR1 is SGHVS, CDR2 FQNEAQ, per germline. This CDR3 contains 13 residues. Trimming stripped 2 bases from V and 1 base from J, with 5 bases between. CDR3: CASSLQGNTEAFF. The DNA of the CDR3 is TGTGCCAGCAGCTTACAGGGGAACACTGAAGCTTTCTTT.

CDR3 nucleotides: TGTGCCAGCACCCCCGGCCTAGCAGAGGAGCAGTACTTC. The encoded protein is CASTPGLAEEQYF. The chain has TRBV12-3 or TRBV12-4 and TRBJ2-7; D is perhaps TRBD2 (5 bases). Trimming shortened V by 7 bases and J by 7 bases, and 17 bases separated the two germline ends. There are 13 residues in the CDR3.

The chain couples TRBV12-3 or TRBV12-4 to TRBJ1-1, with a possible D match to TRBD1 (5 bases). The CDR3 is 13 residues long. V lost 1 base and J lost 5, with 8 bases in between. The DNA for the CDR3 is TGTGCCAGCAGTTTAGGGGGCGAAACTGAAGCTTTCTTT. As protein: CASSLGGETEAFF.

The chain joins TRBV4-3 to TRBJ1-6, with TRBD1 as a possible D gene (5 bases). Deletions cut 0 bases from V and 13 bases from J, with 16 bases between. The length of the CDR3 is 15 residues. Germline CDR1 reads LGHNA; CDR2 reads YSLEER. The CDR3 spells CASSQDPGGTSPLHF. CDR3 sequence (DNA): TGCGCCAGCAGCCAAGATCCCGGGGGTACCTCCCCCCTCCACTTT.